The clone carrying this TCR beta chain came up a few times. This entry comes from a study of blood T cell repertoires in COVID-19. Across the whole study: Researchers got acute and convalescent COVID-19 samples from the United States, Italy and Spain. T cells, B-cell-depleted T cells, or PBMCs supplied cDNA or gDNA.

In the study's own analysis: Amplified reference gene primers provided the basis for estimating nucleated cell counts. Assay used: immunoSEQ multiplex PCR; TCRdb lists only in-frame clones, some missing. Clonal size and the V and J genes are those of that table, whereas D and trimming came from the DNA. The sample lists 200,000 to 250,000 clones, 65% to 90% seen once, with around 6.5% in the top ten. This receptor was obtained from a man at least 80 years old with acute or convalescent COVID-19. Material for sequencing was peripheral blood.

CDR3 in DNA: TGTGCCAGCAGCTTATCGGGACAGGGATACCAGCCCCAGCATTTT. It yields the protein CASSLSGQGYQPQHF. This chain uses TRBV7-2 with TRBJ1-5; TRBD1 agrees at 9 bases. The CDR3 is made up of 15 amino acids. After removal of 2 bases from V and 7 bases from J, the junction contained 6 bases not matched to a gene. CDR1 and CDR2 from the germline V gene are SGHTA and FQGNSA.